This T cell receptor (beta chain) was found in a study of cytomegalovirus exposure and HLA in healthy donors (dated by TCRdb to the late 2010s). The study in broad terms: According to an earlier analysis of a few hundred of the donors, about 190 million T cells yielded over 90 million unique TCR beta sequences and 276 Gb of sequence data. Around 330 gigabases of sequencing data and tens of millions of unique TCR sequences made up an early release that covered approximately 650 HLA-typed donors. Of the 300 to 500 genotyped donors, 81% were placed in the genetic ancestry cluster associated with self-reported Caucasian donors. The study was designed to test whether signatures of past pathogen exposure could be identified by cataloging public T cell receptors. The study profiled the T cell repertoires of hundreds of subjects by immunosequencing and related them to cytomegalovirus serostatus. Along with the approximately 620-subject first cohort, a separate validation cohort of over a hundred different subjects was used. To predict cytomegalovirus infection status, the study combined high-throughput TCR immunosequencing, statistical association of individual TCRs with disease status, and machine learning. To study patterns of TCR occurrence, a later analysis re-analyzed previously published TCR beta repertoires from 650 to 750 donors and added high-resolution HLA genotyping. In the later analysis, no new phenotypic data were used to find candidate immune exposures; instead, reliance was placed on TCR beta sequences and their occurrence across donors. To decide whether each TCR beta V gene segment behaved as functional or pseudogenic, an earlier analysis of nearly 600 of the donors relied on high-throughput TCR beta sequencing. Donor age, sex, ethnicity and CMV serostatus were compiled alongside the repertoire data. A later genetic analysis took genome-wide SNP genotypes for about three fifths of the roughly 670 donors and used that subset as a discovery cohort. Every discovery cohort repertoire had been produced on one sequencing platform. Class I and class II HLA loci were covered by the typing at four-digit resolution. The number of typed donors differed by locus: about 620-630 for A, B, C, DRB1 and DQB1; 500 to 550 for DQA1; some 610 for DPA1; and roughly 470 for DPB1. Several DR-DQ haplotypes were treated as single units for association and clustering because of strong linkage in the cohort. Among almost 400 genotyped donors of the cohort, an average of approximately 240,000 unique TCR beta nucleotide sequences were sequenced per donor, roughly 18% of them non-productive. What the authors observed across the whole study: Specific HLA alleles were associated with 16,951 TCR beta sequences at a false discovery rate of 0.05 in a later analysis. CMV serostatus was the only immune exposure information available for the cohort. When HLA alleles, especially DR and DQ, strongly co-occurred, attributing TCR associations to individual alleles was difficult. Because some donors lacked HLA typing at each locus, the association tests relied only on the typed subset. A later analysis found that HLA-associated TCR beta chains were more clonally expanded and had lower generation probabilities than equally common non-associated chains. Linkage disequilibrium might explain the correlated functional status among segregating V segments, but an unknown experimental factor could not be ruled out. A few of the identified cytomegalovirus-associated TCR beta chains were confirmed in vitro to be specific for cytomegalovirus antigens. Some IMGT-functional V segments, including TRBV6-2 and TRBV6-3, could not be told apart with the 87-base-pair reads, so those segments were excluded. A later genetic analysis reported fewer N-insertions in productive TCRs among donors in an Asian-associated ancestry cluster than the roughly 690-donor mean. In this cohort, only TCR beta chains were sequenced, and detectable features were limited by the absence of alpha or paired-chain data. A further reported finding was that TCR beta sequences accurately predicted the HLA-A and HLA-B alleles for most subjects in the first cohort. The classifier was reported to diagnose cytomegalovirus status with high specificity and sensitivity in both the original cohort and the validation cohort. The presence/absence analyses assumed that sequencing depth was roughly uniform across donors, and that assumption may not be true. In an earlier analysis of some 640 of the donors, most TCR beta V segments were observed in productive rearrangements about 90% or about 30% of the time, broadly matching IMGT annotations. About 17 rarely observed V segments, including chromosome 9 orphons, were excluded from the earlier analysis of some 590 of the donors because counts were too low. A total of 150 or so TCR beta chains were listed by the study as associated with cytomegalovirus. According to a later analysis, parvovirus B19, influenza, CMV and Epstein-Barr virus appeared linked to several top co-occurrence clusters. In a later genetic analysis, a missense DCLRE1C variant was associated with V-gene and J-gene trimming of TCR beta chains, and the association was replicated in an independent cohort. A later analysis found that most CMV-associated TCR beta chains appeared HLA-restricted, with HLA associations seemingly driven largely by CMV exposure. It was suggested by the authors that the approach could potentially be generalized to other disease states and immunological phenotypes. According to a later analysis, TCR association rates differed among HLA loci, with DRB1 alleles showing the most associated TCRs and HLA-C alleles showing the fewest. Across donors, most TCR sequences were observed very rarely, whereas some public TCRs were present in many individuals. The sequencing pipeline was judged likely to have produced a cluster of highly shared sequence variants as a technical artifact.

This clone was detected only once. This clone's antigen is unknown. Nothing much larger sits one base from this clone, and base qualities are not available. The cohort comprised approximately 700 healthy bone marrow donors. All cohort members were sampled while nominally healthy, although unrecorded immune exposures were likely present. The donor tested CMV seronegative and was one of the 352 seronegative cohort members. A peripheral blood sample was collected from each donor, and TCR beta sequencing was performed on peripheral blood mononuclear cells. The Qiagen DNeasy Blood Extraction Kit was used to extract genomic DNA from the blood cell samples. The library was prepared using the immunoSEQ multiplex PCR assay. For the multiplex PCR, a mixture combining 60 forward primers for TCR Vbeta segments and 13 reverse primers for TCR Jbeta segments was used. The CDR3 region of rearranged TCR beta genes was amplified from genomic DNA by a multiplex PCR assay. On the Illumina HiSeq System, the amplified TCR beta libraries were sequenced as 87-base-pair reads. The study's own analysis went as follows. A later analysis counted tens of millions of unique TCR beta chains across the 550 to 750 repertoires, and roughly 10 million of these chains were shared by at least two donors. To remove PCR and sequencing errors, raw reads were error-corrected and collapsed into unique sequences using a nearest-neighbor algorithm that merged closely related sequences. V, D and J gene segments were assigned by aligning CDR3 sequences to IMGT reference sequences. Each retained sequence needed at least a six-nucleotide match to both a V gene segment and a J gene segment. A rearrangement was called productive if the CDR3 had no stop codons and remained in frame with V and J, and every other rearrangement was called non-productive. CDR3 was defined according to IMGT convention as the region running from the second conserved V-encoded cysteine to the conserved J-encoded phenylalanine. The earlier analysis of 587 of the donors excluded sequences that lacked an unambiguous match to a single V gene segment. In an earlier analysis of several hundred of the donors, V segments were called functional above 56.7% productive rearrangements and were called segregating when the between-donor standard deviation exceeded 5%. To diagnose cytomegalovirus status from the catalog of TCR beta chain sequences, a statistical classification framework was built. In a later analysis, V and J genes were assigned by comparing TCR nucleotide sequences against IMGT/GENE-DB human TR gene sequences. Using the TCRdist pipeline, a later analysis assigned CDR3 sequences along with most-parsimonious VDJ recombination scenarios. In a later analysis, every TCR beta chain was defined by the combination of its CDR3 amino acid sequence and its V-gene family, and reads without a unique V-gene family were dropped. A later analysis removed 592 highly shared, low-generation-probability nucleotide sequences to deal with suspected cross-contamination and a sequencing artifact. For each public chain, a later analysis derived a clonal expansion index from normalized ranks of inferred template counts within each repertoire. In a later analysis, generation probabilities were computed with a VDJ recombination model fitted to out-of-frame rearrangements, and the resulting probabilities were checked against IGoR. Hypergeometric tests were used in a later analysis to score TCR-TCR, TCR-HLA and TCR-CMV co-occurrence, with a repertoire-size bias correction applied to the TCR pairs. In a later analysis, false discovery rates were estimated by permuting HLA or CMV assignments 20 times. In a later analysis, co-occurring TCRs were grouped with DBSCAN, and TCRdist sequence similarity was added when clustering was performed within HLA-allele-positive subsets. Repertoires with fewer than 30,000 or more than 120,000 public chains, plus five repertoires with anomalous nucleotide sharing, were excluded from co-occurrence clustering. Not all clones reach the TCRdb copy of this immuneACCESS table, which keeps in-frame sequences only. Checked studies attribute under half of the gap to unresolved V genes and leave the rest unexplained. Clone size and V and J calls were adopted from that table, with D and trimming inferred from the DNA. This sample gives approximately 170,000 clones in total; less than 80% of them show up just once. Clones ranked in the top ten supply around 3.2% of the sample.

In the germline V gene (reference sequence), CDR1 corresponds to SGHNT and CDR2 to YYREEE. Germline trimming: 0 bases from V, 11 bases from J; junction bases outside gene matches: 7. The CDR3, from cysteine to phenylalanine, totals 14 residues. The only DNA kept is the CDR3, 42 bases in frame from the first base. The sequence was collected from a man aged 35 to 55 in good health and CMV-seronegative. The sequence is built from TRBV5-4 and TRBJ1-4, and 7 bases in between align with TRBD1. The sequenced sample consisted of PBMCs. The DNA reads TGTGCCAGCAGCTTGGCCGGAGGGGGCTCCAAACTGTTTTTT. The translation is CASSLAGGGSKLFF.